A selection of T cell receptor beta chains follows, all from one sample in a study of cytomegalovirus exposure and HLA in healthy donors. Using immunoSEQ multiplex PCR, the repertoire was profiled, and TCRdb retains in-frame clones only, with some absent. Counted here are about 63,000 clones, around 80% occurring once; the ten biggest clones make up under 3%. Material: PBMCs. The source is a woman younger than 45 in good health and CMV-seronegative. Each CDR3 is given with its conserved first and last residue. Each record gives: CDR3 DNA, CDR3 protein, clone size, CDR3 length, V gene, J gene, D gene. D genes are given only for firm matches. Clone size is not always given. Where it is, it says once, few, many or a class for expanded clones.

CDR3 DNA: TGTGCCAGCAGCCTCGGGGACAGGGAGTACAATGAGCAGTTCTTC
CDR3 protein: CASSLGDREYNEQFF
clone size: -
CDR3 length: 15
V gene: TRBV5-6
J gene: TRBJ2-1
D gene: TRBD1

CDR3 DNA: TGTGCCAGCGGGGAGAGGTCCTACAATGAGCAGTTCTTC
CDR3 protein: CASGERSYNEQFF
clone size: -
CDR3 length: 13
V gene: TRBV19
J gene: TRBJ2-1
D gene: -

CDR3 DNA: TGTGCCAGTAGTGGACAACACTCTGGGGCCAACGTCCTGACTTTC
CDR3 protein: CASSGQHSGANVLTF
clone size: few
CDR3 length: 15
V gene: TRBV19
J gene: TRBJ2-6
D gene: -

CDR3 DNA: TGTGCCAGCAGCAAAACTAGCGGGAGCCCACCTGAGCAGTTCTTC
CDR3 protein: CASSKTSGSPPEQFF
clone size: -
CDR3 length: 15
V gene: TRBV21-1
J gene: TRBJ2-1
D gene: -

CDR3 DNA: TGTGCCACTGAACAGGGCGCTAACTATGGCTACACCTTC
CDR3 protein: CATEQGANYGYTF
clone size: few
CDR3 length: 13
V gene: TRBV6-6
J gene: TRBJ1-2
D gene: -

CDR3 DNA: TGTGCCAGCAGCTTAGGAGGGAAGCCCCAGCATTTT
CDR3 protein: CASSLGGKPQHF
clone size: -
CDR3 length: 12
V gene: TRBV7-2
J gene: TRBJ1-5
D gene: -

CDR3 DNA: TGTGCCATCAGTGAGTCCTCGGACAGAAACACTGAAGCTTTCTTT
CDR3 protein: CAISESSDRNTEAFF
clone size: few
CDR3 length: 15
V gene: TRBV10-3
J gene: TRBJ1-1
D gene: -

CDR3 DNA: TGTGCCAGCAGGATAAGGGGGGGCTGGTCATCCGATACGCAGTATTTT
CDR3 protein: CASRIRGGWSSDTQYF
clone size: -
CDR3 length: 16
V gene: TRBV28
J gene: TRBJ2-3
D gene: -

CDR3 DNA: TGTGCCAGTAGTAGGTCGGGTCTCCTCCAGGAGACCCAGTACTTC
CDR3 protein: CASSRSGLLQETQYF
clone size: -
CDR3 length: 15
V gene: TRBV19
J gene: TRBJ2-5
D gene: -

CDR3 DNA: TGTGCCAGCAGCGAAGCGGGAGGGCCGGAAGATACGCAGTATTTT
CDR3 protein: CASSEAGGPEDTQYF
clone size: -
CDR3 length: 15
V gene: TRBV28
J gene: TRBJ2-3
D gene: TRBD2

CDR3 DNA: TGTGCCAGCAGCCCGACAGCGGGACTCTCAGCAGATACGCAGTATTTT
CDR3 protein: CASSPTAGLSADTQYF
clone size: -
CDR3 length: 16
V gene: TRBV7-6
J gene: TRBJ2-3
D gene: TRBD2

CDR3 DNA: TGTGCCAGCAGCTTAGCGCCCCTAGCGGAGCCGCAGGCGAAGACCCAGTACTTC
CDR3 protein: CASSLAPLAEPQAKTQYF
clone size: -
CDR3 length: 18
V gene: TRBV7-2
J gene: TRBJ2-5
D gene: TRBD2

CDR3 DNA: TGTGCCAGCAGCCCCGGACGGGGGTATGGCTACACCTTC
CDR3 protein: CASSPGRGYGYTF
clone size: -
CDR3 length: 13
V gene: TRBV14
J gene: TRBJ1-2
D gene: -

CDR3 DNA: TGTGCCAGCAGCGTAGATCCCAGTCCAGGGGGCGGATCACCCCTCCACTTT
CDR3 protein: CASSVDPSPGGGSPLHF
clone size: few
CDR3 length: 17
V gene: TRBV9
J gene: TRBJ1-6
D gene: TRBD1

CDR3 DNA: TGCGCCAGCAGCCAGGAGGAGCACTCCGAGCAGTACTTC
CDR3 protein: CASSQEEHSEQYF
clone size: -
CDR3 length: 13
V gene: TRBV4-3
J gene: TRBJ2-7
D gene: -

CDR3 DNA: TGCAGCGTCGGTGTGGGGAGGGAGACCCAGTACTTC
CDR3 protein: CSVGVGRETQYF
clone size: -
CDR3 length: 12
V gene: TRBV29-1
J gene: TRBJ2-5
D gene: -

CDR3 DNA: TGTGCCATAGCTAGCGGGAGGGCCGCCGGGGAGCTGTTTTTT
CDR3 protein: CAIASGRAAGELFF
clone size: -
CDR3 length: 14
V gene: TRBV10-3
J gene: TRBJ2-2
D gene: TRBD2

CDR3 DNA: TGTGCCTTCGACAGGAAAGATACGCAGTATTTT
CDR3 protein: CAFDRKDTQYF
clone size: -
CDR3 length: 11
V gene: TRBV30
J gene: TRBJ2-3
D gene: -

CDR3 DNA: TGTGCCAGCAGTTTCTCCGTTAGCAATCAGCCCCAGCATTTT
CDR3 protein: CASSFSVSNQPQHF
clone size: -
CDR3 length: 14
V gene: TRBV27
J gene: TRBJ1-5
D gene: -

CDR3 DNA: TGTGCCAGTAGGACAGGTTTCACTGAAGCTTTCTTT
CDR3 protein: CASRTGFTEAFF
clone size: -
CDR3 length: 12
V gene: TRBV2
J gene: TRBJ1-1
D gene: TRBD1

CDR3 DNA: TGTGCCAGCAGTTACTCGACAGTCTACGAGCAGTACTTC
CDR3 protein: CASSYSTVYEQYF
clone size: -
CDR3 length: 13
V gene: TRBV6-6
J gene: TRBJ2-7
D gene: -

CDR3 DNA: TGTGCCACCCTAGGGGGTAATCCTTACTATGGCTACACCTTC
CDR3 protein: CATLGGNPYYGYTF
clone size: -
CDR3 length: 14
V gene: TRBV19
J gene: TRBJ1-2
D gene: -

CDR3 DNA: TGTGCCAGCAGCTTTGGACTAGCGGGAGGGAGTTTCACAGATACGCAGTATTTT
CDR3 protein: CASSFGLAGGSFTDTQYF
clone size: -
CDR3 length: 18
V gene: TRBV5-4
J gene: TRBJ2-3
D gene: TRBD2

CDR3 DNA: TGTGCCTGGAGTGCCGCAGGGTCGACCATGAACACTGAAGCTTTCTTT
CDR3 protein: CAWSAAGSTMNTEAFF
clone size: -
CDR3 length: 16
V gene: TRBV30
J gene: TRBJ1-1
D gene: -

CDR3 DNA: TGTGCCAGCAGCCTACAGGGATCCGATCTTTCACCCCTCCACTTT
CDR3 protein: CASSLQGSDLSPLHF
clone size: -
CDR3 length: 15
V gene: TRBV9
J gene: TRBJ1-6
D gene: -

CDR3 DNA: TGTGCCAGCAGCGGGGGGACAGGGGAGAACACTGAAGCTTTCTTT
CDR3 protein: CASSGGTGENTEAFF
clone size: -
CDR3 length: 15
V gene: TRBV9
J gene: TRBJ1-1
D gene: TRBD1

CDR3 DNA: TGTGCCAGCAGCCAACACACAGATACGCAGTATTTT
CDR3 protein: CASSQHTDTQYF
clone size: -
CDR3 length: 12
V gene: TRBV14
J gene: TRBJ2-3
D gene: -

CDR3 DNA: TGCGCCAGCAGCTCGACTAGGGCCTCTTTCAATGAGCAGTTCTTC
CDR3 protein: CASSSTRASFNEQFF
clone size: few
CDR3 length: 15
V gene: TRBV5-1
J gene: TRBJ2-1
D gene: -

CDR3 DNA: TGTGCCTGGGAGGGGGCCAACACCGGGGAGCTGTTTTTT
CDR3 protein: CAWEGANTGELFF
clone size: -
CDR3 length: 13
V gene: TRBV30
J gene: TRBJ2-2
D gene: TRBD1

CDR3 DNA: TGTGCCAGCTCACCAACCGGACAGGGGAGGGAGACCCAGTACTTC
CDR3 protein: CASSPTGQGRETQYF
clone size: few
CDR3 length: 15
V gene: TRBV18
J gene: TRBJ2-5
D gene: TRBD1

CDR3 DNA: TGTGCCAGCAGTCCATTACAGGGGGCGAACACTGAAGCTTTCTTT
CDR3 protein: CASSPLQGANTEAFF
clone size: -
CDR3 length: 15
V gene: TRBV28
J gene: TRBJ1-1
D gene: TRBD1

CDR3 DNA: TGCGCCAGCAGCCAAGGGTGGGCAGCCCCTAACTATGGCTACACCTTC
CDR3 protein: CASSQGWAAPNYGYTF
clone size: once
CDR3 length: 16
V gene: TRBV4-3
J gene: TRBJ1-2
D gene: -

CDR3 DNA: TGCGCCAGCAGTCCTGGACAGGGATTGTGGGATGGCTACACCTTC
CDR3 protein: CASSPGQGLWDGYTF
clone size: -
CDR3 length: 15
V gene: TRBV5-1
J gene: TRBJ1-2
D gene: TRBD1

CDR3 DNA: TGTGCCAGTAGTGCGCAGGGGGATCAGCCCCAGCATTTT
CDR3 protein: CASSAQGDQPQHF
clone size: -
CDR3 length: 13
V gene: TRBV19
J gene: TRBJ1-5
D gene: TRBD1

CDR3 DNA: TGTGCCGGCAGCCAACATAGCTCCTACAATGAGCAGTTCTTC
CDR3 protein: CAGSQHSSYNEQFF
clone size: -
CDR3 length: 14
V gene: TRBV14
J gene: TRBJ2-1
D gene: -

CDR3 DNA: TGTGCCAGTAGGACCGGGACAGGGGTATCGGCTGGCTACACCTTC
CDR3 protein: CASRTGTGVSAGYTF
clone size: -
CDR3 length: 15
V gene: TRBV19
J gene: TRBJ1-2
D gene: TRBD1

CDR3 DNA: TGTGCCAGCAGTTACCAGGAGGGAGGATCACCCCTCCACTTT
CDR3 protein: CASSYQEGGSPLHF
clone size: -
CDR3 length: 14
V gene: TRBV6-5
J gene: TRBJ1-6
D gene: -

CDR3 DNA: TGTGCCACCAATCCCGGAGGGGGGGTCACTGAAGCTTTCTTT
CDR3 protein: CATNPGGGVTEAFF
clone size: -
CDR3 length: 14
V gene: TRBV27
J gene: TRBJ1-1
D gene: -

CDR3 DNA: TGCGCCAGCAGCCAAGATGGGGGGGCGAGTGAAAAACTGTTTTTT
CDR3 protein: CASSQDGGASEKLFF
clone size: -
CDR3 length: 15
V gene: TRBV4-3
J gene: TRBJ1-4
D gene: -

CDR3 DNA: TGCGCCAGCAGCCCCCGAGGCACAGGGGCTTATGTCTACACCTTC
CDR3 protein: CASSPRGTGAYVYTF
clone size: once
CDR3 length: 15
V gene: TRBV4-3
J gene: TRBJ1-2
D gene: TRBD1

CDR3 DNA: TGTTCCAGCAGCCTAAGCCCCTACAATGAGCAGTTCTTC
CDR3 protein: CSSSLSPYNEQFF
clone size: -
CDR3 length: 13
V gene: TRBV7-9
J gene: TRBJ2-1
D gene: -

CDR3 DNA: TGTGCCAGCAGCTTGGATTACGGGAGGACGCAAGAGACCCAGTACTTC
CDR3 protein: CASSLDYGRTQETQYF
clone size: -
CDR3 length: 16
V gene: TRBV5-4
J gene: TRBJ2-5
D gene: TRBD2

CDR3 DNA: TGTGCCAGCAGCTTAAATGGGGAGGAAGAGACCCAGTACTTC
CDR3 protein: CASSLNGEEETQYF
clone size: -
CDR3 length: 14
V gene: TRBV7-3
J gene: TRBJ2-5
D gene: -

CDR3 DNA: TGCGCCAGCAGCCAAGATTCAAGCGGGGTCCTAGGGGAGCAGTACTTC
CDR3 protein: CASSQDSSGVLGEQYF
clone size: -
CDR3 length: 16
V gene: TRBV4-3
J gene: TRBJ2-7
D gene: TRBD2

CDR3 DNA: TGTGCCAGCAGTTTGTTTACAGGGGGCTCCTATGGCTACACCTTC
CDR3 protein: CASSLFTGGSYGYTF
clone size: -
CDR3 length: 15
V gene: TRBV27
J gene: TRBJ1-2
D gene: TRBD1

CDR3 DNA: TGTGCCAGCTCACCGCAGGGGCGACATGAAAAACTGTTTTTT
CDR3 protein: CASSPQGRHEKLFF
clone size: -
CDR3 length: 14
V gene: TRBV18
J gene: TRBJ1-4
D gene: -

CDR3 DNA: TGTGCCAGCAGTTTGGACAGTCATCGGCCCCAGCATTTT
CDR3 protein: CASSLDSHRPQHF
clone size: once
CDR3 length: 13
V gene: TRBV6-5
J gene: TRBJ1-5
D gene: -

CDR3 DNA: TGCGCCAGCAGCCGATCGACAGGGGGCTACAACACAGATACGCAGTATTTT
CDR3 protein: CASSRSTGGYNTDTQYF
clone size: -
CDR3 length: 17
V gene: TRBV4-1
J gene: TRBJ2-3
D gene: TRBD1

CDR3 DNA: TGCGCCAGCAGCTTGGCACCAGGGAACCAAGAGACCCAGTACTTC
CDR3 protein: CASSLAPGNQETQYF
clone size: -
CDR3 length: 15
V gene: TRBV5-1
J gene: TRBJ2-5
D gene: -

CDR3 DNA: TGTGCCAGCAGCTTAAGGTACTCGTCTGGGACAGGGGGCGAAAGTGGCTACACCTTC
CDR3 protein: CASSLRYSSGTGGESGYTF
clone size: once
CDR3 length: 19
V gene: TRBV7-9
J gene: TRBJ1-2
D gene: TRBD1

CDR3 DNA: TGTGCCAGAAGCTTGGACAGGGGCCACTATGGCTACACCTTC
CDR3 protein: CARSLDRGHYGYTF
clone size: -
CDR3 length: 14
V gene: TRBV5-3
J gene: TRBJ1-2
D gene: TRBD1

CDR3 DNA: TGCGCCAGCAGCCAAGATCGAACGGGGTACAATGAGCAGTTCTTC
CDR3 protein: CASSQDRTGYNEQFF
clone size: -
CDR3 length: 15
V gene: TRBV4-3
J gene: TRBJ2-1
D gene: -

CDR3 DNA: TGTGCCAGCAGCTTAAATCCGACAGATACGCAGTATTTT
CDR3 protein: CASSLNPTDTQYF
clone size: -
CDR3 length: 13
V gene: TRBV7-3
J gene: TRBJ2-3
D gene: -